Listed below are T cell receptor beta chains from one sample, sequenced in a study of T cell responses to AZD1222 COVID-19 vaccine. Here immunoSEQ multiplex PCR was the method, and the copy in TCRdb shows in-frame clones only, minus some. The table includes 140,000 to 150,000 clones, 75% to 90% detected once. The sequencing here drew on peripheral blood, taken on day 0 of AZD1222 vaccination. These receptor sequences come from an adult in good health. CDR3s leave out the opening cysteine and the closing phenylalanine or tryptophan.

V gene: TRBV2; J gene: TRBJ2-5; CDR3 protein: ASTKKPTGRETQY
V gene: TRBV5-1; J gene: TRBJ2-1; CDR3 protein: ASSKGLAGPSSYNEQF
V gene: TRBV13; J gene: TRBJ1-1; CDR3 protein: ASSLPLTGGNTEAF
V gene: TRBV7-2; J gene: TRBJ1-1; CDR3 protein: ASSLLSGGRGTEAF
V gene: TRBV4-2; J gene: TRBJ1-1; CDR3 protein: ASSGTEHTEAF
V gene: TRBV11-2; J gene: TRBJ1-4; CDR3 protein: ASSFGTGKEKLF
V gene: TRBV5-4; J gene: TRBJ2-7; CDR3 protein: ASSPTSGRNSYEQY
V gene: TRBV30; J gene: TRBJ1-2; CDR3 protein: AWTRTAEGYT
V gene: TRBV10-2; J gene: TRBJ1-5; CDR3 protein: ASSEHRTGNQPQH
V gene: TRBV5-4; J gene: TRBJ1-4; CDR3 protein: ASSLFGATNEKLF
V gene: TRBV2; J gene: TRBJ2-5; CDR3 protein: ASKEAGETQY
V gene: TRBV7-3; J gene: TRBJ1-6; CDR3 protein: ASSYGTGNSPLH
V gene: TRBV7-9; J gene: TRBJ2-7; CDR3 protein: ASSLALAGALAGQY
V gene: TRBV6-5; J gene: TRBJ1-5; CDR3 protein: ASSSTGIGQPQH
V gene: TRBV14; J gene: TRBJ1-3; CDR3 protein: ASSPLGSGNTIY